The text below deals with one T cell receptor (beta chain). No antigen is known for it. The V gene lost 0 bases and the J gene lost 5 bases, with 13 bases spanning the gap. This CDR3 contains 15 residues. Germline V lookup: CDR1 MNHNS, CDR2 SASEGT. The sample originates from a study of lymphopenia after photon versus proton radiotherapy. Study results and limitations: Post-nadir TCR diversity decline inversely tracked overall survival among those who died. Only patients who died were analyzed for survival; proton advantage is unproven. Oligoclonal CD8+ Temra expansion after nadir drove photon patients' diversity drop. Relative stability marked proton patients; photon patients lost diversity and naive cells.

TCRdb keeps only in-frame clones here, not all; method: immunoSEQ multiplex PCR. This repertoire shows about 25,000 clones, about 91% found once; its top ten account for approximately 19%. The source of this sequence is a man aged 45-65 years with gastric cancer. Sequenced material: peripheral blood, taken from a patient treated with photon-based radiotherapy. The chain recombines TRBV6-1 with TRBJ1-1; D ambiguous. CDR3 sequence reads: CASSEAGGKRTEAFF. The CDR3 nucleotides are TGTGCCAGCAGTGAAGCGGGAGGGAAAAGGACTGAAGCTTTCTTT.